This paragraph covers one T cell receptor (beta chain) sequence. Its antigen is undetermined. Produced via immunoSEQ multiplex PCR; TCRdb's table is partial and in-frame only. The sample includes about 9,000 clones, 58% of them seen just once. This entry is derived from a study of T cell repertoires in urothelial bladder cancer. Study-wide context: Resected lesion stages: three cT0, three cTa, three cT1, three cT2+.

Germline V gene data show CDR1 as SGHKS and CDR2 as YYEKEE (reference sequence). With 1 base removed from V and 1 base from J, the gap between germline ends came to 4 bases. CDR3 size: 13 residues. The study, taken as a whole, reports: Carcinoma specimens had fewer T cells than benign specimens. In carcinoma specimens, a single clone made up to about 17% of infiltrating lymphocytes. Infiltrating lymphocytes: median roughly 2.2% in carcinoma versus 12% in benign specimens.

The chain combines TRBV5-5 with TRBJ2-3; D gene ambiguous. Input material: tumor-infiltrating cells from bladder cancer. The TCR sequence derives from a human donor with urothelial carcinoma. DNA for the CDR3: TGTGCCAGCAGCTTGCGGGGCACAGATACGCAGTATTTT. Protein product: CASSLRGTDTQYF.